The clone carrying this T cell receptor (beta chain) was counted ten times or more. What it binds is not known. CDR3 size: 14 residues. V trimming: 2 bases; J trimming: 7 bases; junction bases outside the gene matches: 5. Germline CDR1 is SNHLY and CDR2 is FYNNEI. Time point specified: newly diagnosed GD, antithyroid drugs for less than 3 months. PBMC RNA served as the TCR library source. The data were obtained in a study of regulatory T cells in long-lasting Graves disease. Study-wide results and caveats: Analyses excluded thyroid tissue, covering peripheral blood alone.

CDR3 regions were amplified by Arm-PCR using iRepertoire HTBI primers to build TCR beta libraries. One entry per CDR3 protein results from TCRdb running MiXCR on the multiplex PCR reads. The sample holds around 460,000 distinct CDR3 sequences, less than 15% seen once. The data were also submitted as part of a second study, on T cells in Graves' hyperthyroidism and ophthalmopathy. From that study: If no ophthalmopathy progression occurred within 18 months, Graves' hyperthyroidism was stable. Most thyroid clonotypes expanded above 0.001 appeared in blood too.

The rearrangement links TRBV2 to TRBJ1-5, with TRBD1 identical over 7 bases. Sequenced here: peripheral blood mononuclear cells (PBMCs), sampled at new diagnosis, from a patient treated with antithyroid drugs. The receptor was derived from a woman between 50 and 59 years old with Graves disease. The CDR3 protein is CASSELQGGQPQHF. The CDR3 DNA reads TGTGCCAGCAGTGAACTTCAGGGGGGCCAGCCCCAGCATTTT.